The rows below give T cell receptor beta chains drawn from one sample of a study of shared clonotypes between healthy human individuals. Clones were sequenced by immunoSEQ multiplex PCR, and TCRdb holds only the in-frame ones, with some missing. The sample has 850,000 to 1,200,000 clones, under 80% seen once. Sequenced sample: memory CD4+ T cells sorted from blood. The receptor set was obtained from a man between 18 and 29 years old in good health. Both conserved end residues are part of each CDR3. A D gene is named only where the DNA matches it firmly. Clone size, where shown, is once, few, many, or a class for clones that have expanded.

j_call: TRBJ2-1
d_call: TRBD2
clone_size: -
v_call: TRBV7-8
cdr3_nt: TGTGCCAGCAGCCCACTCGGGACTAGCGGGACCCATGAGCAGTTCTTC
cdr3_aa: CASSPLGTSGTHEQFF

j_call: TRBJ1-4
d_call: -
clone_size: -
v_call: TRBV25-1
cdr3_nt: TGTGCCAGCAGTGAATATAATGCCCAGATCGGAAAACTGTTTTTT
cdr3_aa: CASSEYNAQIGKLFF

j_call: TRBJ2-5
d_call: TRBD2
clone_size: once
v_call: TRBV7-2
cdr3_nt: TGTGCCAGCCTATCAGGACTAGCGGGAGCCGAGACCCAGTACTTC
cdr3_aa: CASLSGLAGAETQYF

j_call: TRBJ2-7
d_call: -
clone_size: -
v_call: TRBV28
cdr3_nt: TGTGCCACCCGAGAGCCAGGAGGGTCTCTCGAGCAGTACTTC
cdr3_aa: CATREPGGSLEQYF

j_call: TRBJ2-5
d_call: -
clone_size: -
v_call: TRBV2
cdr3_nt: TGTGCCAGCAGTGGACAGGGAGGGGGAGAGACCCAGTACTTC
cdr3_aa: CASSGQGGGETQYF

j_call: TRBJ1-5
d_call: -
clone_size: once
v_call: TRBV4-3
cdr3_nt: TGCGCCAGCAGCCAGATTTTTGGACAGCCCCAGCATTTT
cdr3_aa: CASSQIFGQPQHF

j_call: TRBJ1-4
d_call: -
clone_size: -
v_call: TRBV5-1
cdr3_nt: TGCGCCAGCAGCTTGGGGGGACTTTCAACTAATGAAAAACTGTTTTTT
cdr3_aa: CASSLGGLSTNEKLFF

j_call: TRBJ2-7
d_call: -
clone_size: -
v_call: TRBV14
cdr3_nt: TGTGCCAGCAGCCAAGTTGGAGGGATAGGCTACGAGCAGTACTTC
cdr3_aa: CASSQVGGIGYEQYF

j_call: TRBJ1-5
d_call: -
clone_size: -
v_call: TRBV30
cdr3_nt: TGTGCCTGGGGTCACGGGAGGGTAGATCAGCCCCAGCATTTT
cdr3_aa: CAWGHGRVDQPQHF

j_call: TRBJ2-7
d_call: -
clone_size: once
v_call: TRBV6-1
cdr3_nt: TGTGCCAGCACGCCAGACTACCTATACGAGCAGTACTTC
cdr3_aa: CASTPDYLYEQYF

j_call: TRBJ2-2
d_call: TRBD2
clone_size: few
v_call: TRBV6-5
cdr3_nt: TGTGCCAGCAGTCTGGGACTAGCATCCGGGGAGCTGTTTTTT
cdr3_aa: CASSLGLASGELFF

j_call: TRBJ2-1
d_call: -
clone_size: -
v_call: TRBV28
cdr3_nt: TGTGCCAGCATCCCTTCCGGCCCGGCCGATGAGCAGTTCTTC
cdr3_aa: CASIPSGPADEQFF

j_call: TRBJ2-2
d_call: TRBD1
clone_size: -
v_call: TRBV11-3
cdr3_nt: TGTGCCAGCAGCCCCACGGACAGGGGGAACACCGGGGAGCTGTTTTTT
cdr3_aa: CASSPTDRGNTGELFF

j_call: TRBJ2-3
d_call: TRBD1
clone_size: -
v_call: TRBV5-1
cdr3_nt: TGCGCCAGCAGCTTGGGGCAGGCCAGGGGGGATACGCAGTATTTT
cdr3_aa: CASSLGQARGDTQYF

j_call: TRBJ1-4
d_call: -
clone_size: -
v_call: TRBV28
cdr3_nt: TGTGCCAGCAGTTTATCGGGGCAGGGAAGTGAAAAACTGTTTTTT
cdr3_aa: CASSLSGQGSEKLFF

j_call: TRBJ1-5
d_call: -
clone_size: few
v_call: TRBV7-2
cdr3_nt: TGTGCCAGCAGCTCGAGAGGGGGGGTGAATCAGCCCCAGCATTTT
cdr3_aa: CASSSRGGVNQPQHF

j_call: TRBJ1-1
d_call: -
clone_size: few
v_call: TRBV28
cdr3_nt: TGTGCCAGCAGTTTTCTGAGATTGAACACTGAAGCTTTCTTT
cdr3_aa: CASSFLRLNTEAFF

j_call: TRBJ1-6
d_call: TRBD1
clone_size: once
v_call: TRBV6-5
cdr3_nt: TGTGCCAGCACACAGGGGTGGGATTCACCCCTCCACTTT
cdr3_aa: CASTQGWDSPLHF

j_call: TRBJ2-5
d_call: -
clone_size: -
v_call: TRBV5-1
cdr3_nt: TGCGCCAGCAGCTTAAATACCCAGAGGGGCGTAGAGACCCAGTACTTC
cdr3_aa: CASSLNTQRGVETQYF

j_call: TRBJ1-2
d_call: TRBD1
clone_size: -
v_call: TRBV7-2
cdr3_nt: TGTGCCAGCAGCTTAACGGGACAGCTAATTACCTATGGCTACACCTTC
cdr3_aa: CASSLTGQLITYGYTF

j_call: TRBJ2-2
d_call: -
clone_size: -
v_call: TRBV18
cdr3_nt: TGTGCCAGCTCACCACCAGTCACCGGGGAGCTGTTTTTT
cdr3_aa: CASSPPVTGELFF

j_call: TRBJ1-1
d_call: -
clone_size: -
v_call: TRBV7-9
cdr3_nt: TGTGCCAGCAGCCTGAGAACAGGGCCGAGGCACACTGAAGCTTTCTTT
cdr3_aa: CASSLRTGPRHTEAFF

j_call: TRBJ2-2
d_call: TRBD1
clone_size: -
v_call: TRBV6-4
cdr3_nt: TGTGCCAGCTCCACAGGGGGCTTAAGCACCGGGGAGCTGTTTTTT
cdr3_aa: CASSTGGLSTGELFF

j_call: TRBJ1-4
d_call: -
clone_size: -
v_call: TRBV11-1
cdr3_nt: TGTGCCAGCAGCTTGCGGCCCCTCTCTAATGAAAAACTGTTTTTT
cdr3_aa: CASSLRPLSNEKLFF

j_call: TRBJ1-2
d_call: TRBD1
clone_size: -
v_call: TRBV6-1
cdr3_nt: TGTGCCAGCAGTCCAGGACAGGGACGGCATGGCTACACCTTC
cdr3_aa: CASSPGQGRHGYTF

j_call: TRBJ2-1
d_call: -
clone_size: -
v_call: TRBV6-1
cdr3_nt: TGTGCCAGCAGCTTTCTCCATGAGCAATTCTTC
cdr3_aa: CASSFLHEQFF

j_call: TRBJ1-6
d_call: TRBD1
clone_size: once
v_call: TRBV5-6
cdr3_nt: TGTGCCAGCAGCACCGGACAGGGGATTATCCCCCTCCACTTT
cdr3_aa: CASSTGQGIIPLHF

j_call: TRBJ2-3
d_call: TRBD1
clone_size: -
v_call: TRBV28
cdr3_nt: TGTGCCAGCAGTTTAAGAGGCAGGGGGGATACGCAGTATTTT
cdr3_aa: CASSLRGRGDTQYF

j_call: TRBJ2-1
d_call: TRBD2
clone_size: -
v_call: TRBV6-1
cdr3_nt: TGTGCCAGCAGTGAGCAAGCGGGGGAGTACAATGAGCAGTTCTTC
cdr3_aa: CASSEQAGEYNEQFF

j_call: TRBJ2-7
d_call: -
clone_size: -
v_call: TRBV6-1
cdr3_nt: TGTGCCAGTCATCTAAGAGGCAGGGTCTACGAGCAGTACTTC
cdr3_aa: CASHLRGRVYEQYF

j_call: TRBJ2-5
d_call: -
clone_size: -
v_call: TRBV11-2
cdr3_nt: TGTGCCAGCAGCTTAGACGGGGAAGAGACCCAGTACTTC
cdr3_aa: CASSLDGEETQYF

j_call: TRBJ1-2
d_call: -
clone_size: -
v_call: TRBV6-1
cdr3_nt: TGTGCCAGCATAGGAGTCTATGGCTACACCTTC
cdr3_aa: CASIGVYGYTF

j_call: TRBJ2-7
d_call: TRBD2
clone_size: -
v_call: TRBV10-1
cdr3_nt: TGCGCCAGCAGTGAGCGCGGGGGGGCCTACGAGCAGTACTTC
cdr3_aa: CASSERGGAYEQYF

j_call: TRBJ1-4
d_call: TRBD1
clone_size: -
v_call: TRBV19
cdr3_nt: TGTGCCAGTAGTATGACAGGGGGGGTTGAAAAACTGTTTTTT
cdr3_aa: CASSMTGGVEKLFF

j_call: TRBJ2-5
d_call: TRBD2
clone_size: -
v_call: TRBV5-4
cdr3_nt: TGTGCCAGCAGCTTGCGGACTAGCGGGATCAAAGAGACCCAGTACTTC
cdr3_aa: CASSLRTSGIKETQYF

j_call: TRBJ1-3
d_call: -
clone_size: few
v_call: TRBV5-1
cdr3_nt: TGCGCCAGCAGCCGAACCTTAGGAGGAAACACCATATATTTT
cdr3_aa: CASSRTLGGNTIYF

j_call: TRBJ2-6
d_call: -
clone_size: -
v_call: TRBV5-1
cdr3_nt: TGCGCCAGCAGCTTGGGGGACTCTGGGGCCAACGTCCTGACTTTC
cdr3_aa: CASSLGDSGANVLTF

j_call: TRBJ2-2
d_call: -
clone_size: once
v_call: TRBV5-6
cdr3_nt: TGTGCCAGCAGCTTTAAGTTAGCCACGAACACCGGGGAGCTGTTTTTT
cdr3_aa: CASSFKLATNTGELFF

j_call: TRBJ1-3
d_call: -
clone_size: -
v_call: TRBV14
cdr3_nt: TGTGCCAGCAGCCCTCCTGCGGGAGGGCCCTACTCTGGAAACACCATATATTTT
cdr3_aa: CASSPPAGGPYSGNTIYF

j_call: TRBJ2-5
d_call: -
clone_size: once
v_call: TRBV15
cdr3_nt: TGTGCCACCAGCAAGGGTCAGGTCCTGCAAGAGACCCAGTACTTC
cdr3_aa: CATSKGQVLQETQYF

j_call: TRBJ1-6
d_call: -
clone_size: few
v_call: TRBV19
cdr3_nt: TGTGCCAGTCGGCGAGGGGGTGTTGATAATTCACCCCTCCACTTT
cdr3_aa: CASRRGGVDNSPLHF

j_call: TRBJ2-5
d_call: TRBD1
clone_size: -
v_call: TRBV30
cdr3_nt: TGTGCCTGGAGCGACAGGGGCGGGGAGACCCAGTACTTC
cdr3_aa: CAWSDRGGETQYF

j_call: TRBJ2-5
d_call: TRBD2
clone_size: few
v_call: TRBV2
cdr3_nt: TGTGCCAGCAAGACGGCTCTAGCGGGGGCGGGGGAGACCCAGTACTTC
cdr3_aa: CASKTALAGAGETQYF

j_call: TRBJ1-2
d_call: -
clone_size: -
v_call: TRBV11-2
cdr3_nt: TGTGCCAGCAGCCCCGAGACGGTAGGAGGCTACACCTTC
cdr3_aa: CASSPETVGGYTF

j_call: TRBJ1-6
d_call: -
clone_size: -
v_call: TRBV7-8
cdr3_nt: TGTGCCAGCAGCGGAGCCACTGCGGTAATTAATTCACCCCTCCACTTT
cdr3_aa: CASSGATAVINSPLHF

j_call: TRBJ2-7
d_call: -
clone_size: -
v_call: TRBV19
cdr3_nt: TGTGCCAGCTCGACGGGCAGGGCCTACGAGCAGTACTTC
cdr3_aa: CASSTGRAYEQYF

j_call: TRBJ1-1
d_call: -
clone_size: few
v_call: TRBV2
cdr3_nt: TGTGCCAGCGGGGGTTGGTTGGGGAACACTGAAGCTTTCTTT
cdr3_aa: CASGGWLGNTEAFF

j_call: TRBJ2-2
d_call: -
clone_size: -
v_call: TRBV5-1
cdr3_nt: TGCGCCAGCAGCTTGGTGGCAGCGAACACCGGGGAGCTGTTTTTT
cdr3_aa: CASSLVAANTGELFF

j_call: TRBJ1-2
d_call: TRBD1
clone_size: -
v_call: TRBV30
cdr3_nt: TGTGCCTGGAGTGTACTGGGACAGGGGGCGCGGGGCTACACCTTC
cdr3_aa: CAWSVLGQGARGYTF

j_call: TRBJ2-5
d_call: TRBD1
clone_size: -
v_call: TRBV5-4
cdr3_nt: TGTGCCAGCAGCTTGGGAGACAGGGGTGGGGAGACCCAGTACTTC
cdr3_aa: CASSLGDRGGETQYF

j_call: TRBJ2-5
d_call: TRBD2
clone_size: -
v_call: TRBV9
cdr3_nt: TGTGCCAGCAGCGCCGGACTAGCGGGGGAAGAGACCCAGTACTTC
cdr3_aa: CASSAGLAGEETQYF

j_call: TRBJ1-1
d_call: -
clone_size: once
v_call: TRBV6-1
cdr3_nt: TGTGCCAGCAGTGGACTGGGGGTACGTACTGAAGCTTTCTTT
cdr3_aa: CASSGLGVRTEAFF

j_call: TRBJ1-4
d_call: -
clone_size: -
v_call: TRBV28
cdr3_nt: TGTGCCAGCAGTCCGCACACCGGGACTACTAATGAAAAACTGTTTTTT
cdr3_aa: CASSPHTGTTNEKLFF

j_call: TRBJ2-5
d_call: TRBD2
clone_size: -
v_call: TRBV5-3
cdr3_nt: TGTGCCAGAAGCCTACCGGGACTAGCCTCGGAGACCCAGTACTTC
cdr3_aa: CARSLPGLASETQYF

j_call: TRBJ2-3
d_call: TRBD2
clone_size: -
v_call: TRBV5-1
cdr3_nt: TGCGCCAGCAGCTTGTTCCTAGCGGGGACGTCAGATACGCAGTATTTT
cdr3_aa: CASSLFLAGTSDTQYF

j_call: TRBJ2-7
d_call: -
clone_size: -
v_call: TRBV7-2
cdr3_nt: TGTGCCAGCAGCCCGACCCAGCAAAGCTACGAGCAGTACTTC
cdr3_aa: CASSPTQQSYEQYF

j_call: TRBJ2-2
d_call: -
clone_size: -
v_call: TRBV7-6
cdr3_nt: TGTGCCAGCAGCTCGATGACACTTCCAACCGGGGAGCTGTTTTTT
cdr3_aa: CASSSMTLPTGELFF

j_call: TRBJ2-7
d_call: -
clone_size: -
v_call: TRBV2
cdr3_nt: TGTGCCAGCAGTGAAGATCCCAACTACCTCTACGAGCAGTACTTC
cdr3_aa: CASSEDPNYLYEQYF

j_call: TRBJ1-1
d_call: -
clone_size: -
v_call: TRBV5-4
cdr3_nt: TGTGCCAGCAGTGACAGAAAGAAAGCTTTCTTT
cdr3_aa: CASSDRKKAFF